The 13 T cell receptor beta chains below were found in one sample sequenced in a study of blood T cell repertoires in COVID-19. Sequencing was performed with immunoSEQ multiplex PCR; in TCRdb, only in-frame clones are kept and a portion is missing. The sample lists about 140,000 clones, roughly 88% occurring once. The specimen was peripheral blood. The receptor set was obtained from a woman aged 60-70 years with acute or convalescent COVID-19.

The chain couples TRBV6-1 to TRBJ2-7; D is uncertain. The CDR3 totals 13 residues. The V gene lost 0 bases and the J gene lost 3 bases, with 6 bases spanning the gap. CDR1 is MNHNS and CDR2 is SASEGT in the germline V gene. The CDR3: CASSEALGYEQYF. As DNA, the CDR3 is TGTGCCAGCAGTGAAGCGCTAGGCTACGAGCAGTACTTC.

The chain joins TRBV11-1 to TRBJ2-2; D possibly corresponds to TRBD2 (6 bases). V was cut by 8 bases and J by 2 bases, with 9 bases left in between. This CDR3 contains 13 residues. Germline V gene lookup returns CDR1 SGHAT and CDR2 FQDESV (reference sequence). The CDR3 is CASLGSNTGELFF. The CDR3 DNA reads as TGTGCCAGCCTCGGGAGCAACACCGGGGAGCTGTTTTTT.

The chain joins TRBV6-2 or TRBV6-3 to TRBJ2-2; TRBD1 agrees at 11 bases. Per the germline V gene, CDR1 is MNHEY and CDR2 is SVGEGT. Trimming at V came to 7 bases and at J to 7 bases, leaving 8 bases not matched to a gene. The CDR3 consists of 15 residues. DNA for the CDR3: TGTGCCAGCACCCCGGACAGGGGGCTTTTCGGGGAGCTGTTTTTT. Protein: CASTPDRGLFGELFF.

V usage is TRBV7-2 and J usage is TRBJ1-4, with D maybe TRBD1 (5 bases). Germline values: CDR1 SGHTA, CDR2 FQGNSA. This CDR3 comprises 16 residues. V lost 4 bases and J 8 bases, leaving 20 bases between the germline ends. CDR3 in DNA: TGTGCCAGCAGCTCCGGGAGGGGTTGGGCGAGAGAAAAACTGTTTTTT. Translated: CASSSGRGWAREKLFF. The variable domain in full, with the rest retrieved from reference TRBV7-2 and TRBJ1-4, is GAGVSQSPSNKVTEKGKDVELRCDPISGHTALYWYRQSLGQGLEFLIYFQGNSAPDKSGLPSDRFSAERTGGSVSTLTIQRTQQEDSAVYLCASSSGRGWAREKLFFGSGTQLSVL.

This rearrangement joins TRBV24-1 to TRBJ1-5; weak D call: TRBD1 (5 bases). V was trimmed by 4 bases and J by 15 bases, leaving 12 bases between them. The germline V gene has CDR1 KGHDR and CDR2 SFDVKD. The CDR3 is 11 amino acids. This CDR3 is CATSDRQLRHF. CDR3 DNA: TGTGCCACCAGTGACCGACAGTTACGGCATTTT.

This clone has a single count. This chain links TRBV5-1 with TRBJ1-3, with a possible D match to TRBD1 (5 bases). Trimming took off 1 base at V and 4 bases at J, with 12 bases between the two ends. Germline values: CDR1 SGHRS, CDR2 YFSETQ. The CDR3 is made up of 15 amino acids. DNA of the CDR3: TGCGCCAGCAGCTTGTCAAACGGGGGAGGAAACACCATATATTTT. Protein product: CASSLSNGGGNTIYF. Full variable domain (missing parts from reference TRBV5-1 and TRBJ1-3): KAGVTQTPRYLIKTRGQQVTLSCSPISGHRSVSWYQQTPGQGLQFLFEYFSETQRNKGNFPGRFSGRQFSNSRSEMNVSTLELGDSALYLCASSLSNGGGNTIYFGEGSWLTVV.

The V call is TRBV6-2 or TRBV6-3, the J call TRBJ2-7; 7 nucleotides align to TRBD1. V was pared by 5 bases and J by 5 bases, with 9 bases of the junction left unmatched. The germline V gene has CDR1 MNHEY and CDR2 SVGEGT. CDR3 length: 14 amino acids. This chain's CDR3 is CASSDRVSTDEQYF. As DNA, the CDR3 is TGTGCCAGCAGTGACAGGGTGTCAACCGACGAGCAGTACTTC.

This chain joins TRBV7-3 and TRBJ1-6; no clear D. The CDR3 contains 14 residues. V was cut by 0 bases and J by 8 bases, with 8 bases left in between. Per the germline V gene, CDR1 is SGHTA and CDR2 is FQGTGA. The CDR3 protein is CASSLTNGDSPLHF. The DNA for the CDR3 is TGTGCCAGCAGCTTAACGAACGGAGATTCACCCCTCCACTTT.

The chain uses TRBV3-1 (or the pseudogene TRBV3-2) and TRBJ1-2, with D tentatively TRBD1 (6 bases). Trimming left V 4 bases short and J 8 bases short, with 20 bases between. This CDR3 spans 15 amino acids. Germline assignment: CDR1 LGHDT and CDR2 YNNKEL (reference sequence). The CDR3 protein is CASSPVGWGGDGYTF. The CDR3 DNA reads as TGTGCCAGCAGCCCCGTAGGATGGGGGGGCGACGGCTACACCTTC.

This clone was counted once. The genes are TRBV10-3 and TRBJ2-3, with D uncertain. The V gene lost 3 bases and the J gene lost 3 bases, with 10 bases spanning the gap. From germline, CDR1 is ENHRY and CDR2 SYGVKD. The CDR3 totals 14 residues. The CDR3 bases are TGTGCCATCAGTGATTCAACCGGGACAGATACGCAGTATTTT. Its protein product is CAISDSTGTDTQYF.

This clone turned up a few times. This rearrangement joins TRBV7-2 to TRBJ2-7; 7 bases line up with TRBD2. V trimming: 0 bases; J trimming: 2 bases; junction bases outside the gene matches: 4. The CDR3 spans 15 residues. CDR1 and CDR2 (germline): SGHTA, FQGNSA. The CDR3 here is CASSLAFGGTYEQYF. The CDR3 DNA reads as TGTGCCAGCAGCTTAGCATTCGGGGGGACCTACGAGCAGTACTTC.

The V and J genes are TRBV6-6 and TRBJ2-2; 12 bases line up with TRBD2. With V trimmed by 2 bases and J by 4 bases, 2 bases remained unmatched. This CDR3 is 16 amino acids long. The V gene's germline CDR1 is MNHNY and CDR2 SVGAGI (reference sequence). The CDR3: CASSYGTSGPTGELFF. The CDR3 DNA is TGTGCCAGCAGTTACGGGACTAGCGGGCCCACCGGGGAGCTGTTTTTT.

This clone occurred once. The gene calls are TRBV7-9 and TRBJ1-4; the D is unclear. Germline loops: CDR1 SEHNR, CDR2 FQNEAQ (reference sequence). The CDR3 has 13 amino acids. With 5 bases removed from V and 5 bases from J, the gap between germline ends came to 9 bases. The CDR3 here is CASSQSGNEKLFF. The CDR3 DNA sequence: TGTGCCAGCAGCCAGAGCGGGAATGAAAAACTGTTTTTT.